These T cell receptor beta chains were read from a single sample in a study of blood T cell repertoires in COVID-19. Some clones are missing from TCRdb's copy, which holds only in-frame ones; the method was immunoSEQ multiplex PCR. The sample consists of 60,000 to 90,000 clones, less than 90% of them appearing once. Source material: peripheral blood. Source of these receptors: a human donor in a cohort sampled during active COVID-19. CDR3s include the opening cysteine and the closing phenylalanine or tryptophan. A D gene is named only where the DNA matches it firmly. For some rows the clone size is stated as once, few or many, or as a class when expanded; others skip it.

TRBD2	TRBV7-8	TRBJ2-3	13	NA	TGTGCAACTCTAGCGGGAGTCACAGATACGCAGTATTTT	CATLAGVTDTQYF
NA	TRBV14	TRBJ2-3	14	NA	TGTGCCAGCAGCCAAAGAGGAAGGAAGGATACGCAGTATTTT	CASSQRGRKDTQYF
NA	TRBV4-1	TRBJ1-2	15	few	TGCGCCAGCAGCCAAGAAGCGAACAGGGACTATGGCTACACCTTC	CASSQEANRDYGYTF
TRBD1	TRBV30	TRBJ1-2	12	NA	TGTGCCTGGAGCCTACAGGGGTCTGGCTACACCTTC	CAWSLQGSGYTF
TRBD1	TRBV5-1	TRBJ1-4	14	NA	TGCGCCAGCAGCTGGGGGACAGTTAATGAAAAACTGTTTTTT	CASSWGTVNEKLFF
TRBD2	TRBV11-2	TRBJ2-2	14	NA	TGTGCCAGCACCCGACTAGCGAGCGGCGGGGAGCTGTTTTTT	CASTRLASGGELFF
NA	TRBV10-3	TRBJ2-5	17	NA	TGTGCCATCAGTGACTGGCTTACTGCGGGGATGGGAGAGACCCAGTACTTC	CAISDWLTAGMGETQYF
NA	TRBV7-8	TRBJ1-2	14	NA	TGTGCCAGCAGCTTAGGACAGGCTAACTATGGCTACACCTTC	CASSLGQANYGYTF
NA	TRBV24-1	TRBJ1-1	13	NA	TGTGCCACCAGTGATTTCCCCGGTGCTGAAGCTTTCTTT	CATSDFPGAEAFF
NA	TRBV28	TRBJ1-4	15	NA	TGTGCCAGCGTCTCACCGGGGGCAACTAATGAAAAACTGTTTTTT	CASVSPGATNEKLFF
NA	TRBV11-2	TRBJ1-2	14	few	TGTGCCAGCAGCCCTCGGGGAGGGGACTATGGCTACACCTTC	CASSPRGGDYGYTF
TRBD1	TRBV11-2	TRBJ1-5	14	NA	TGTGCCAGCAGTACGGGACAGTTCAATCAGCCCCAGCATTTT	CASSTGQFNQPQHF
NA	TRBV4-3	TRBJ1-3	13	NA	TGCGCCAGCAGCGCGGAGCCTGGAAACACCATATATTTT	CASSAEPGNTIYF
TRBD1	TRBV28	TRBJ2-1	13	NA	TGTGCCAGTCAGGACAGGGACTTCGATGAGCAGTTCTTC	CASQDRDFDEQFF
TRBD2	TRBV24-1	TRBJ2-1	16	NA	TGTGCCACCAGTGATTCCGGGACTAGCGGGCTCAATGAGCAGTTCTTC	CATSDSGTSGLNEQFF
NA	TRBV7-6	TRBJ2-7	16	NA	TGTGCCAGCAGCACCGACCCTAGCCCACGATACTACGAGCAGTACTTC	CASSTDPSPRYYEQYF
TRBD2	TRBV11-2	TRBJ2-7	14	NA	TGTGCCAGCAGCTTAAGGCTAGCGGTCTACGAGCAGTACTTC	CASSLRLAVYEQYF
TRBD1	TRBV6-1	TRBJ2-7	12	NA	TGTGCCTCCCGGACAGGAGACTACGAGCAGTACTTC	CASRTGDYEQYF
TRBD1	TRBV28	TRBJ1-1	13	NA	TGTGCCACCGACAGGGGATTTTACTCTGAAGCTTTCTTT	CATDRGFYSEAFF
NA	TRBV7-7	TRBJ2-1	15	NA	TGTGCTAGCAGCCTGGGGGGTGGGGTCTACAATGAGCAGTTCTTC	CASSLGGGVYNEQFF
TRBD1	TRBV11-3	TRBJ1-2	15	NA	TGTGCCAGCAGCGACCGGACAGGGATAGTGCCTGGCTACACCTTC	CASSDRTGIVPGYTF
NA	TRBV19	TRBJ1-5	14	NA	TGTGCCAGTAGTATACGCGACTACAATCAGCCCCAGCATTTT	CASSIRDYNQPQHF
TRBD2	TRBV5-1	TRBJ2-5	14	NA	TGCGCCAGCAGCGAGACTAGCGGAAAAGAGACCCAGTACTTC	CASSETSGKETQYF
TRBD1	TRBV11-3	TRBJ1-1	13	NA	TGTGCCAGCAGCTCCCCGCGACAGGGAAAAGCTTTCTTT	CASSSPRQGKAFF
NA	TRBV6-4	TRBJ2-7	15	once	TGTGCCAGCCCTAAATCCGGGGGAATCCCTACCGAGCAGTACTTC	CASPKSGGIPTEQYF
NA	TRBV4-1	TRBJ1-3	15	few	TGCGCCAGCAGCGTGGGGCCAGCTAGTGGAAACACCATATATTTT	CASSVGPASGNTIYF
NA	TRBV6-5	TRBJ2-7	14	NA	TGTGCCAGCAGTTTCGACACTTTCGACTACGAGCAGTACTTC	CASSFDTFDYEQYF
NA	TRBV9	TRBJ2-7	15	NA	TGTGCCAGCAGCGCCATCGCGGGGAAAAGCTACGAGCAGTACTTC	CASSAIAGKSYEQYF
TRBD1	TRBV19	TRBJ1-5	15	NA	TGTGCCAGTAGTATGGGACAGGGCCCCAAGGCGCCCCAGCATTTT	CASSMGQGPKAPQHF
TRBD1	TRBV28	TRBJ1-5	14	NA	TGTGCCAGCAGTTTGCAGGGGGCGACTCAGCCCCAGCATTTT	CASSLQGATQPQHF
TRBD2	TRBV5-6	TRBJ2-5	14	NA	TGTGCCAGCAGCACCCCTAGCGGACAAGAGACCCAGTACTTC	CASSTPSGQETQYF